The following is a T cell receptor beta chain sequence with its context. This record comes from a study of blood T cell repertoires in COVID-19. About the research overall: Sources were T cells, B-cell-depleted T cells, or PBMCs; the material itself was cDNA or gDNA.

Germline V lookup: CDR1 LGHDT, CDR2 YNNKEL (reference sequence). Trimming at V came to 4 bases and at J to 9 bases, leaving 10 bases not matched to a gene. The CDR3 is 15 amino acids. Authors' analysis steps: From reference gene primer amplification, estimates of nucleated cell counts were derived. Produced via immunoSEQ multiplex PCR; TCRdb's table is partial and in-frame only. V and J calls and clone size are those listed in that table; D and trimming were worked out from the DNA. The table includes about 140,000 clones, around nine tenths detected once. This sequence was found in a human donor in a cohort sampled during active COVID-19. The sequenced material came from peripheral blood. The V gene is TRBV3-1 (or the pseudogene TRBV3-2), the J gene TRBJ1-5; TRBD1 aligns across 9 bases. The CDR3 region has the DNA TGTGCCAGCAGCCTATCCGGACAGGGGATCTGGCCCCAGCATTTT. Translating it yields CASSLSGQGIWPQHF.